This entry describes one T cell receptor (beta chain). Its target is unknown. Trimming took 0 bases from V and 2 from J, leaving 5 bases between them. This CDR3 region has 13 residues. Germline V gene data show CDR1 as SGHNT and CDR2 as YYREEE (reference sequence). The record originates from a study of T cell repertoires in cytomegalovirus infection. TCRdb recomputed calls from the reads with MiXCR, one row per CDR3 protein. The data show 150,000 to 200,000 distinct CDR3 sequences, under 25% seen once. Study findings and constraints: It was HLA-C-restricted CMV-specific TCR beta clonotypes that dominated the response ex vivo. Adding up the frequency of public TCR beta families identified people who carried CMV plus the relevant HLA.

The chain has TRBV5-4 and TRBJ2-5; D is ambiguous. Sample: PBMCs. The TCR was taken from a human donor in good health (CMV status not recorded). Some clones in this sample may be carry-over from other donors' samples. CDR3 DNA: TGTGCCAGCAGCTTGGAACCACAAGAGACCCAGTACTTC. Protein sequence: CASSLEPQETQYF.